Below, 31 T cell receptor beta chains from the same sample are listed, as sequenced in a study of cytomegalovirus exposure and HLA in healthy donors. Primers: 60 Vbeta forward and 13 Jbeta reverse. Method: immunoSEQ multiplex PCR; TCRdb's copy keeps in-frame clones and lacks some. The data contain 200,000 to 250,000 clones, approximately 70% of them singletons. Sequencing was performed on PBMCs. The receptors stem from a man aged 35 to 55 in good health and CMV-seropositive.

The chain is built from TRBV7-2 and TRBJ2-7, with 11 bases lining up with TRBD2. This CDR3 is built from 16 residues. V dropped 2 bases and J dropped 3; count of bases not matched to a gene: 6. In germline, CDR1 is SGHTA, CDR2 FQGNSA. This CDR3 reads CASSLTSGGDHYEQYF. The CDR3 DNA sequence: TGTGCCAGCAGCTTAACTAGCGGGGGTGATCACTACGAGCAGTACTTC. The variable domain in full, with the rest retrieved from reference TRBV7-2 and TRBJ2-7, is GAGVSQSPSNKVTEKGKDVELRCDPISGHTALYWYRQSLGQGLEFLIYFQGNSAPDKSGLPSDRFSAERTGGSVSTLTIQRTQQEDSAVYLCASSLTSGGDHYEQYFGPGTRLTVT.

This chain links TRBV7-3 with TRBJ2-5; 7 bases are a match to TRBD1. The CDR3 extends over 15 amino acids. CDR1 is SGHTA and CDR2 is FQGTGA in the germline V gene. With 1 base clipped from V and 5 bases from J, the junction kept 7 bases outside the gene matches. The CDR3 here is CASSLMGQIGETQYF. The CDR3 DNA sequence: TGTGCCAGCAGCTTAATGGGACAGATTGGGGAGACCCAGTACTTC.

The CDR3 DNA reads as TGTGCCAGCAGCGTCGGCCGACAAACCCGACAGGAAAAACTGTTTTTT. Protein sequence: CASSVGRQTRQEKLFF. V is TRBV9 and J is TRBJ1-4, with D maybe TRBD1 (5 bases). The CDR3 loop spans 16 amino acids. V lost 2 bases to trimming and J lost 8 bases, with 19 bases between them. CDR1 SGDLS and CDR2 YYNGEE come from the germline V gene.

The CDR3 protein is CASSCTVPYEQYF. As DNA, the CDR3 is TGTGCCAGCAGCTGTACAGTCCCCTACGAGCAGTACTTC. This chain links TRBV11-3 with TRBJ2-7; D unclear. V was shortened by 4 bases and J by 2 bases, with 9 bases between the two germline ends. This CDR3 is built from 13 residues. The V gene's germline CDR1 is SGHNT and CDR2 YENEEA.

The chain has TRBV7-9 and TRBJ2-2; TRBD1 agrees at 12 bases. The germline gives CDR1 SEHNR, CDR2 FQNEAQ (reference sequence). The J segment lost 8 bases and the V segment lost 11 bases, leaving 9 bases of the junction unmatched. This CDR3 has 14 amino acids. This CDR3 is CASGGTGGWGELFF. CDR3 DNA: TGTGCCTCCGGGGGGACAGGGGGCTGGGGGGAGCTGTTTTTT.

Of note for this clone: At one of its ends the junction is not consistent with the germline gene, which may arise from a read error. J is TRBJ2-2 and V is TRBV7-9, with TRBD1 identical over 8 bases. The CDR3 consists of 15 residues. Per germline, CDR1 SEHNR and CDR2 FQNEAQ (reference sequence). The CDR3 coding sequence is TGTTCCAGCAGCTCCGGACAGGGATACACCGGGGAGCTGTTTTTT. The encoded protein is CSSSSGQGYTGELFF.

The gene calls are TRBV5-1 and TRBJ2-1, with 7 positions matching TRBD1. Germline CDR1 reads SGHRS; CDR2 reads YFSETQ. With V trimmed by 0 bases and J by 6 bases, 6 bases remained unmatched. The CDR3 is 15 residues long. Here the CDR3 DNA reads TGCGCCAGCAGCTTGGCGGGACAGACCTTCAATGAGCAGTTCTTC. Translated, it gives CASSLAGQTFNEQFF.

This sequence joins TRBV7-2 and TRBJ2-5, with TRBD1 matching over 7 bases. CDR1 and CDR2 from the germline V gene are SGHTA and FQGNSA. The CDR3 has 14 amino acids. Unmatched junction bases numbered 11, after V lost 7 bases and J lost 6 bases. The CDR3 DNA sequence: TGTGCCAGCACTCCTCAGAGGGGGCTGCAGACCCAGTACTTC. This encodes CASTPQRGLQTQYF.

The chain combines TRBV10-3 with TRBJ1-2; perhaps TRBD1 as D (5 bases). Germline CDR1 and CDR2: ENHRY and SYGVKD. Between the trimmed V and J ends, which lost 7 bases and 7 bases, there was a span of 19 bases. The CDR3 length is 14 residues. The CDR3 DNA follows: TGTGCCATCATGGTGCCGGGGGAGCAAGTTGGCTACACCTTC. Protein: CAIMVPGEQVGYTF.

This clone was seen just once. The genes are TRBV6-1 and TRBJ1-1, with D possibly TRBD1 on 5 matching bases. Germline V gives CDR1 MNHNS, CDR2 SASEGT. The CDR3 length is 14 residues. V was cut by 9 bases and J by 1 base, with 15 bases left in between. CDR3 nucleotide sequence: TGTGCCAGTAACCCGAGCACAGGGAACACTGAAGCTTTCTTT. Its protein is CASNPSTGNTEAFF.

V usage is TRBV4-1 and J usage is TRBJ1-1, with D unclear. This CDR3 region has 14 residues. Germline lookup yields CDR1 MGHRA and CDR2 YSYEKL. The V end lost 3 bases, the J end lost 8 bases, and 16 bases lay between the germline ends. CDR3 residues: CASSHDNTQREAFF. The CDR3 nucleotides are TGCGCCAGCAGCCACGATAATACGCAGAGGGAAGCTTTCTTT.

J is TRBJ1-2 and V is TRBV28; 8 bases line up with TRBD1. The germline V gene encodes CDR1 MDHEN and CDR2 SYDVKM. The junction had 9 bases not matched to a gene; V was cut back by 6 bases and J by 0 bases. The CDR3 has 16 amino acids. In DNA form, the CDR3 reads TGTGCCAGCAGCCTGACAGGGGCCCTAGCTAACTATGGCTACACCTTC. It translates to CASSLTGALANYGYTF.

This clone was recorded once. The genes are TRBV7-8 and TRBJ2-5; 11 bases are shared with TRBD2. The V gene's germline CDR1 is SGHVS and CDR2 FQNEAQ. The junction had 3 bases not matched to a gene; V was cut back by 1 base and J by 2 bases. This CDR3 has 16 residues. The CDR3 sequence is CASSLGLAGLQETQYF. DNA of the CDR3: TGTGCCAGCAGCTTAGGACTAGCGGGGCTTCAAGAGACCCAGTACTTC. Filled out from reference TRBV7-8 and TRBJ2-5, the complete variable domain reads GAGVSQSPRYKVAKRGQDVALRCDPISGHVSLFWYQQALGQGPEFLTYFQNEAQLDKSGLPSDRFFAERPEGSVSTLKIQRTQQEDSAVYLCASSLGLAGLQETQYFGPGTRLLVL.

This chain links TRBV5-4 with TRBJ1-2; 7 positions match TRBD1. The trim removed 2 bases at V and 4 bases at J, leaving 8 bases unmatched. CDR3 length equals 15 residues. Germline V lookup: CDR1 SGHNT, CDR2 YYREEE (reference sequence). In nucleotides, the CDR3 is TGTGCCAGCAGCTTCGGTACAGGGGCGTTCTATGGCTACACCTTC. It yields the protein CASSFGTGAFYGYTF.

The chain joins TRBV5-1 to TRBJ1-6; D is possibly TRBD1 (5 bases). Trimming pared 1 base from V and 10 bases from J, leaving 15 bases between. Germline lookup yields CDR1 SGHRS and CDR2 YFSETQ. The CDR3 length is 15 residues. The CDR3 here is CASSLIWGGASPLHF. CDR3 DNA: TGCGCCAGCAGCTTGATTTGGGGCGGGGCGTCACCCCTCCACTTT.

The rearrangement links TRBV10-3 to TRBJ2-7; D might be TRBD2 (6 bases). Trimming left V 4 bases short and J 1 base short, with 14 bases between. CDR3 length equals 15 residues. Germline V CDR1 and CDR2: ENHRY, SYGVKD. This chain's CDR3 is CAISGGEAISYEQYF. The CDR3 nucleotides read TGTGCCATCAGTGGGGGGGAGGCCATATCCTACGAGCAGTACTTC.

This rearrangement joins TRBV5-6 to TRBJ1-2, with D unresolved. V was cut by 4 bases and J by 5 bases, with 15 bases left in between. This CDR3 has 14 residues. Germline V lookup: CDR1 SGHDT, CDR2 YYEEEE. The CDR3 nucleotides are TGTGCCAGCAGCCCGCCGACATTTACATATGGCTACACCTTC. It specifies CASSPPTFTYGYTF.

In regard to this clone: One end of the junction is discordant with germline, which a read error may explain. The chain carries TRBV7-9 and TRBJ1-2, with unresolved D. The V gene's germline CDR1 is SEHNR and CDR2 FQNEAQ (reference sequence). The CDR3 extends over 12 amino acids. CDR3 DNA sequence: TGTTCCAGCAGCTTAGGAGGATTTGGCTACACCTTC. As protein: CSSSLGGFGYTF.

This chain uses TRBV5-1 with TRBJ2-7, with D possibly TRBD2 on 6 matching bases. The CDR3 length is 14 residues. The V and J ends lost 0 bases and 2 bases respectively, with 9 bases between them. Germline-derived CDR1 and CDR2 are SGHRS and YFSETQ. CDR3 bases: TGCGCCAGCAGCTTGGGGGGGGAGGCCTACGAGCAGTACTTC. The encoded protein is CASSLGGEAYEQYF.

In regard to this clone: This CDR3 is also generated by other DNA sequences in the sample. The rearrangement joins TRBV27 to TRBJ2-7; 8 bases match TRBD1. Trimming cost V 0 bases and J 1 base; bases outside gene matches: 5. The CDR3 loop spans 16 amino acids. Germline loops: CDR1 MNHEY, CDR2 SMNVEV (reference sequence). Written as DNA, the CDR3 is TGTGCCAGCAGTTTATCGATGGGGACAGGTTCCTACGAGCAGTACTTC. Amino acids: CASSLSMGTGSYEQYF.

This clone was detected once. The chain carries TRBV9 and TRBJ2-7; D is perhaps TRBD2 (5 bases). The CDR3 length is 14 residues. Per the germline V gene, CDR1 is SGDLS and CDR2 is YYNGEE. V lost 1 base, J lost 1 base, and 9 bases lay in between. CDR3 bases: TGTGCCAGCAGCGTATTTGGGGAGTCCTACGAGCAGTACTTC. Its protein product is CASSVFGESYEQYF.

This chain links TRBV7-9 with TRBJ1-1; TRBD1 is a possible D gene (6 bases). The ends were cut back, 1 base at V and 10 bases at J, with 10 bases in the middle. CDR1 SEHNR and CDR2 FQNEAQ come from the germline V gene (reference sequence). This CDR3 comprises 12 residues. The CDR3 sequence is CASSLDPGAAFF. In DNA, the CDR3 is TGTGCCAGCAGCTTAGATCCAGGGGCAGCTTTCTTT.

The rearrangement uses TRBV6-6 and TRBJ2-7; tentatively, D is TRBD1 (6 bases). V was clipped by 0 bases and J by 10 bases, with 19 bases between them. CDR3 length equals 15 residues. Germline CDR1 reads MNHNY; CDR2 reads SVGAGI (reference sequence). CDR3 loop: CASSYSPGQGLNQYF. CDR3 coding DNA: TGTGCCAGCAGTTACTCACCCGGGCAGGGGTTGAATCAGTACTTC.

The rearrangement links TRBV7-8 to TRBJ1-5; a possible D gene is TRBD1 (5 bases). This CDR3 comprises 17 residues. Trimming removed 5 bases from V and 1 base from J, with 18 bases in between. Germline values: CDR1 SGHVS, CDR2 FQNEAQ. The CDR3 region has the DNA TGTGCCAGCAGCCCCCTTCCTAGACAGTTGAGCAATCAGCCCCAGCATTTT. Translating gives CASSPLPRQLSNQPQHF.

The chain is built from TRBV10-2 and TRBJ2-3; 13 nucleotides align to TRBD2. The junction had 2 bases not matched to a gene; V was cut back by 10 bases and J by 4 bases. The CDR3 consists of 13 residues. The germline gives CDR1 WSHSY, CDR2 SAAADI. The CDR3 sequence: CATTSGGADTQYF. The CDR3 DNA follows: TGCGCCACCACTAGCGGGGGGGCAGATACGCAGTATTTT.

This clone was seen a few times. The chain couples TRBV18 to TRBJ1-5, with D possibly being TRBD1 (6 bases). Per germline, CDR1 KGHSH and CDR2 LQKENI. There are 13 residues in the CDR3. Trimming left V 3 bases short and J 9 bases short, with 12 bases between. CDR3 sequence reads: CASSPSRGWPQHF. DNA for the CDR3: TGTGCCAGCTCACCTAGTAGGGGGTGGCCCCAGCATTTT.

The chain carries TRBV5-5 and TRBJ2-2, with D perhaps matching TRBD1 (6 bases). This CDR3 is 15 amino acids long. Trimming left V 0 bases short and J 4 bases short, with 10 bases between. CDR1 and CDR2 from the germline V gene are SGHKS and YYEKEE (reference sequence). CDR3 residues: CASSLGGPGTGELFF. As DNA, the CDR3 is TGTGCCAGCAGCTTGGGGGGGCCGGGCACCGGGGAGCTGTTTTTT.

This chain joins TRBV5-6 and TRBJ2-7; D is possibly TRBD2 (5 bases). Germline values: CDR1 SGHDT, CDR2 YYEEEE. The CDR3 sequence is 14 residues long. With 7 bases removed from V and 4 bases from J, the gap between germline ends came to 18 bases. This CDR3 is CASFSWRSRYEQYF. The CDR3 region has the DNA TGTGCCAGCTTCTCCTGGAGGTCCCGGTACGAGCAGTACTTC.

The chain employs TRBV2 and TRBJ1-2; 7 nucleotides line up with TRBD1. The CDR3 is 13 amino acids. Losses at the gene ends were 4 bases for V and 4 bases for J; bases not matched to a gene: 3. Germline CDR1 and CDR2: SNHLY and FYNNEI. The CDR3 spells CASSGGTAYGYTF. Here the CDR3 DNA reads TGTGCCAGCAGTGGAGGGACAGCCTATGGCTACACCTTC.

V is TRBV6-5 and J is TRBJ2-7; D not resolved. CDR1 and CDR2 from the germline V gene are MNHEY and SVGAGI. There are 12 residues in the CDR3. The V gene lost 5 bases and the J gene lost 6 bases, with 11 bases spanning the gap. CDR3: CASSTPNREQYF. The CDR3 region has the DNA TGTGCCAGCAGTACCCCTAATCGCGAGCAGTACTTC.

The rearrangement links TRBV9 to TRBJ2-1; TRBD1 agrees at 7 bases. This CDR3 has 14 residues. Germline V lookup: CDR1 SGDLS, CDR2 YYNGEE. The J segment lost 5 bases and the V segment lost 0 bases, leaving 2 bases of the junction unmatched. CDR3 coding DNA: TGTGCCAGCAGCGTAGGGGACAGCCACAATGAGCAGTTCTTC. Translation gives CASSVGDSHNEQFF.